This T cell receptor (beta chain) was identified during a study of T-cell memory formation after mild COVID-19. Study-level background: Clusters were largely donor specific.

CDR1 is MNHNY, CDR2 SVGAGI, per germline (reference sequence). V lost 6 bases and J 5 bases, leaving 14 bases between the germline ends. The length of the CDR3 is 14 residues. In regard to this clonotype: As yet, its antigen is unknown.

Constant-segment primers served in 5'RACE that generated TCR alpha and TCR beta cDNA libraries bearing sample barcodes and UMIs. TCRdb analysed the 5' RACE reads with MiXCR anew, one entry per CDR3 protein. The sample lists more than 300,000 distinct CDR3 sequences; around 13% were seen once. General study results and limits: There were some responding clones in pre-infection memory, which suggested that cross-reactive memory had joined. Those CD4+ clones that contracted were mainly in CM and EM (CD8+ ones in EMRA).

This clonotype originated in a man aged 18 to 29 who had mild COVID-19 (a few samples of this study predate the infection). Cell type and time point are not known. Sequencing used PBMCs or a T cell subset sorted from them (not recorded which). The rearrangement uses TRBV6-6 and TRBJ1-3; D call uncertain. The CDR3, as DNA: TGTGCCAGCAGCCCAGGACGGGATAGAAACACCATATATTTT. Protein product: CASSPGRDRNTIYF.